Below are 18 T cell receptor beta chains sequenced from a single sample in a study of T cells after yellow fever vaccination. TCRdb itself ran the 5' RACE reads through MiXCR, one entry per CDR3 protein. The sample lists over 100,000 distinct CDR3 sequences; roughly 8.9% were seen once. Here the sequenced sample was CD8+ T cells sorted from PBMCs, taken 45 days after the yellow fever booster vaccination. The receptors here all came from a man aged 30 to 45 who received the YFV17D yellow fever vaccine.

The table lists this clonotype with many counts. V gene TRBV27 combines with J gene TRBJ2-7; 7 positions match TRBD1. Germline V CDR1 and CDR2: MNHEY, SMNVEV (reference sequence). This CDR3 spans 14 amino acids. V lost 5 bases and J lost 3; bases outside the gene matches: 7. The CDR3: CASSLTGRFYEQYF. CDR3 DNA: TGTGCCAGCAGTCTGACAGGGCGGTTCTACGAGCAGTACTTC.

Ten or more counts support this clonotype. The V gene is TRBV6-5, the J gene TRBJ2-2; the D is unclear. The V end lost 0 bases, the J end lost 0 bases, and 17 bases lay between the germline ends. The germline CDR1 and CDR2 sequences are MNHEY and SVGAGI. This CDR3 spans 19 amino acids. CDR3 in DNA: TGTGCCAGCAGTTACTCGTTATCAAGCAGAGGTCCGAACACCGGGGAGCTGTTTTTT. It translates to CASSYSLSSRGPNTGELFF.

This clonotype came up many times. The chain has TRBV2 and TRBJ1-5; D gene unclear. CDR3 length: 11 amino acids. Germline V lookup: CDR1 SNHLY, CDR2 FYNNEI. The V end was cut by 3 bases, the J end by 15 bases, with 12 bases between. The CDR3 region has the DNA TGTGCCAGCAGTGATGCCCCCCCGCCGCATTTT. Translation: CASSDAPPPHF.

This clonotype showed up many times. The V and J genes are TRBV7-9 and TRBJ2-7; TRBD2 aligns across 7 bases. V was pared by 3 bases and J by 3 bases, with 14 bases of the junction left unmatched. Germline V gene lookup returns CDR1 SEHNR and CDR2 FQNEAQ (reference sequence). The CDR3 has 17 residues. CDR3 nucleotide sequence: TGTGCCAGCAGCTTGAGTACGGCGGGAGACGGGGTCTACGAGCAGTACTTC. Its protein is CASSLSTAGDGVYEQYF.

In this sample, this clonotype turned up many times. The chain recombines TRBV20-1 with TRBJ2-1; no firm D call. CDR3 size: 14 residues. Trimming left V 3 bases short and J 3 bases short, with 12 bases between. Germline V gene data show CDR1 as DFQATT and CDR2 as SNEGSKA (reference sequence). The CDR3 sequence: CSARSQPHYNEQFF. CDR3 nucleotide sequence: TGCAGTGCTAGGAGCCAGCCCCACTACAATGAGCAGTTCTTC.

CDR3 nucleotides: TGTACCTTCAGTTCCTTAGGGGGACTAGCGGTTCAAGAGACCCAGTACTTC. Translating it yields CTFSSLGGLAVQETQYF. The rearrangement joins TRBV7-3 to TRBJ2-5, with 11 positions matching TRBD2. Per the germline V gene, CDR1 is SGHTA and CDR2 is FQGTGA. This CDR3 has 17 residues.

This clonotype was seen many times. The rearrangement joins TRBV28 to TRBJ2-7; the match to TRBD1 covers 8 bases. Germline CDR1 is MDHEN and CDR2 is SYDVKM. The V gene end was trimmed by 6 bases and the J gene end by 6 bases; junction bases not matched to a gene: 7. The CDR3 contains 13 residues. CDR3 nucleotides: TGTGCCAGCAGGCCTACAGGGGGTCGCGAGCAGTACTTC. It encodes CASRPTGGREQYF.

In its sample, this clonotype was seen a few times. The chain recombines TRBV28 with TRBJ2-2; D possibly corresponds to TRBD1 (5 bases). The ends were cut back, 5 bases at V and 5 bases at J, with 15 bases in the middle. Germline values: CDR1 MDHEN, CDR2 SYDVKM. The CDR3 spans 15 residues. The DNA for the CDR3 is TGTGCCAGCAGTCCCCTGGACACCTCGACCGGGGAGCTGTTTTTT. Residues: CASSPLDTSTGELFF.

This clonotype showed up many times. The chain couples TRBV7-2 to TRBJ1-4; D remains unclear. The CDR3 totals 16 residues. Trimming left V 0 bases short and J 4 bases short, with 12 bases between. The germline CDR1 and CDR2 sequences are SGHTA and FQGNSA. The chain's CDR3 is CASSLALPTVNEKLFF. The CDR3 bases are TGTGCCAGCAGCTTAGCCCTCCCGACGGTTAATGAAAAACTGTTTTTT.

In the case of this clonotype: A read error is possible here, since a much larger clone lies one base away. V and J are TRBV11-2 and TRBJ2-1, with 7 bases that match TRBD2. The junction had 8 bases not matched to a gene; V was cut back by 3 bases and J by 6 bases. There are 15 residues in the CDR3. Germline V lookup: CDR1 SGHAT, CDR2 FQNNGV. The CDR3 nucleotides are TGTGCCAGCAGCTTTAGCGGGTGGGCCGGCAATGAGCAGTTCTTC. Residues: CASSFSGWAGNEQFF.

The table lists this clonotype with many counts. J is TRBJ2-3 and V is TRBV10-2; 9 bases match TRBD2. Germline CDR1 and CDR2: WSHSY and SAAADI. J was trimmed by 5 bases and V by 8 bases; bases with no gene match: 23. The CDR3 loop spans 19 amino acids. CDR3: CASGEDPFFGSGSRDTQYF. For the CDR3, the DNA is TGCGCCAGCGGCGAGGACCCCTTTTTTGGTAGCGGGAGCCGAGATACGCAGTATTTT.

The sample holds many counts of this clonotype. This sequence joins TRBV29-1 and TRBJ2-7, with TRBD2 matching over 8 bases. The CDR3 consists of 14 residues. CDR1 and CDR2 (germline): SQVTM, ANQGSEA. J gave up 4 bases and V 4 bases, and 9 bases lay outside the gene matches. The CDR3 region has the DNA TGCAGCGTTGCTGGTGTGAGCGGGAGATACGAGCAGTACTTC. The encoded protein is CSVAGVSGRYEQYF.

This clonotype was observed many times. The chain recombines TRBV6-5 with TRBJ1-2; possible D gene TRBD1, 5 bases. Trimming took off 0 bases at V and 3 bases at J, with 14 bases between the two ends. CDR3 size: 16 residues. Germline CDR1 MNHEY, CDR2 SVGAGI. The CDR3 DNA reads TGTGCCAGCAGTTACTCTCAGGGAACCCCGGACTATGGCTACACCTTC. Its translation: CASSYSQGTPDYGYTF.

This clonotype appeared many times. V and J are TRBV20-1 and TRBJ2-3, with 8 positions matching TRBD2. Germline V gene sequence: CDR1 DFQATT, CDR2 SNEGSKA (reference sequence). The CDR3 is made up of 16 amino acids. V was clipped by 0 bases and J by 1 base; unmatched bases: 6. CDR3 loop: CSARDWVTSGTDTQYF. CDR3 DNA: TGCAGTGCTAGAGATTGGGTGACTAGCGGCACAGATACGCAGTATTTT.

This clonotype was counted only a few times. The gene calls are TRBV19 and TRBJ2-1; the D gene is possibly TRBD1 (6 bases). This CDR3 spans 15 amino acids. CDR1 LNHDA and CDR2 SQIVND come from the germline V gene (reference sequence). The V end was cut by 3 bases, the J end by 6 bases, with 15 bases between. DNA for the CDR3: TGTGCCAGTAGTATGGGGTCCCCAGGGGTCAATGAGCAGTTCTTC. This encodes CASSMGSPGVNEQFF. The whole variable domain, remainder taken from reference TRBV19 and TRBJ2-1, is DGGITQSPKYLFRKEGQNVTLSCEQNLNHDAMYWYRQDPGQGLRLIYYSQIVNDFQKGDIAEGYSVSREKKESFPLTVTSAQKNPTAFYLCASSMGSPGVNEQFFGPGTRLTVL.

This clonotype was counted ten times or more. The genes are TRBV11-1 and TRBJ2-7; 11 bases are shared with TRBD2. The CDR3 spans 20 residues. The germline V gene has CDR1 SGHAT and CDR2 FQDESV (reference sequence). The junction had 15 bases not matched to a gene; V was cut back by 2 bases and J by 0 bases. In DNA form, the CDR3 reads TGTGCCAGCAGCTTAAACCGGTCGACTAGCGGGGCTTTTAGCTCCTACGAGCAGTACTTC. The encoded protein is CASSLNRSTSGAFSSYEQYF.

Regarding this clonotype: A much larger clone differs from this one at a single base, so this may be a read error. The CDR3 nucleotides are TGTGTCAGCAGTCCGATGACTAGCGTCGACTACAATGAGCAGTTCTTC. This gives the protein CVSSPMTSVDYNEQFF. The chain is built from TRBV12-3 or TRBV12-4 and TRBJ2-1, with 8 bases fitting TRBD2. This CDR3 is built from 16 residues.

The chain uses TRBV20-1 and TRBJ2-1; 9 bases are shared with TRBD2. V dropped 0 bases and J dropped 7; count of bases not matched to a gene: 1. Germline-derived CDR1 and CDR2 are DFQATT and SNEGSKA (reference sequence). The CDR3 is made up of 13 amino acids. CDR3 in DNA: TGCAGTGCTAGAGATACTAGCGGGAATGAGCAGTTCTTC. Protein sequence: CSARDTSGNEQFF.